One and the same sample provided the 19 T cell receptor beta chains below, sequenced in a study of T cell clonality in common variable immunodeficiency (dated by TCRdb to between 2014 and 2017). Library method: the immunoSEQ multiplex PCR assay. In TCRdb, the immuneACCESS table is reduced to in-frame sequences with V and J assigned. These tables do not hold every clone; where another copy was compared, an unresolved V gene accounts for under half, and the others remain unexplained. The sample has 40,000 to 55,000 clones on record, with no singletons. 5% to 6.5% of the sample is held by the ten biggest clonotypes. Sequencing was performed on peripheral blood mononuclear cells. Receptors were obtained from a person aged 18 to 70 in good health.

This clone was found many times. The read gets to within 3 residues of the CDR3 end, and the germline J gene fills in the rest. The chain links TRBV5-6 to TRBJ1-1; D is perhaps TRBD1 (6 bases). CDR1 and CDR2 from the germline V gene are SGHDT and YYEEEE. The CDR3 runs 15 residues. With 5 bases removed from V and 0 bases from J, the gap between germline ends came to 14 bases. The sequenced CDR3 bases are TGTGCCAGCAGTGCGGGGGGGCACCTGAACACTGAA. Protein sequence: CASSAGGHLNTE. The whole CDR3 reads CASSAGGHLNTEAFF.

This clone was picked up many times. The read ends 3 residues before the CDR3 terminus; that terminus is restored from the germline J gene. V is TRBV5-1 and J is TRBJ2-5; 7 bases fit TRBD2. V was pared by 4 bases and J by 0 bases, with 6 bases of the junction left unmatched. The germline CDR1 and CDR2 sequences are SGHRS and YFSETQ. CDR3 length equals 15 residues. The part of the CDR3 DNA that was read is TGCGCCAGCAGCACCGAAGCGGGGTACCAAGAGACC. Translated: CASSTEAGYQET. The whole CDR3 sequence is CASSTEAGYQETQYF.

This clone appeared many times. The read stops 3 residues short of the end of the CDR3; the missing end is completed from the germline J gene. This chain connects TRBV20-1 to TRBJ1-2, with D possibly being TRBD1 (5 bases). There are 12 residues in the CDR3. V was shortened by 0 bases and J by 4 bases, with 6 bases between the two germline ends. Germline V gene sequence: CDR1 DFQATT, CDR2 SNEGSKA (reference sequence). The sequenced part of the CDR3 DNA is TGCAGTGCTAGAGAGACAGTCTATGGC. Encoded protein: CSARETVYG. The whole CDR3 is CSARETVYGYTF.

A remark on this clone: The read ends 3 residues early relative to the CDR3; the germline J gene fills the gap. The V call is TRBV30, the J call TRBJ2-5; the match to TRBD2 covers 9 bases. Germline V gene lookup returns CDR1 GTSNPN and CDR2 SVGIG (reference sequence). The length of the CDR3 is 13 residues. J gave up 5 bases and V 3 bases, and 4 bases lay outside the gene matches. The sequenced part of the CDR3 DNA is TGTGCCTGGAGCGCGGGGGGGCCGGAGACC. It is translated as CAWSAGGPET. The CDR3 in its entirety is CAWSAGGPETQYF.

This clone appeared a few times. The read gets to within 3 residues of the CDR3 end, and the germline J gene fills in the rest. V is TRBV19 and J is TRBJ2-4, with D possibly matching TRBD1 (5 bases). Germline CDR1 reads LNHDA; CDR2 reads SQIVND (reference sequence). The CDR3 loop spans 14 amino acids. The CDR3 DNA, read in part, is TGTGCCAGTAATACGCAGGGCCAATTCTATGGT. Translation gives CASNTQGQFYG. The full CDR3 protein is CASNTQGQFYGQYF.

This clone was detected many times. The CDR3 is cut off 3 residues early in the read; its end comes from the germline J gene. This chain links TRBV4-2 with TRBJ2-1; the match to TRBD1 covers 7 bases. The CDR3 runs to 16 residues. The J segment lost 8 bases and the V segment lost 6 bases, leaving 16 bases of the junction unmatched. Per germline, CDR1 LGHNA and CDR2 YNFKEQ. The CDR3 bases that were read are TGTGCCAGCAGTGGCGAAAACAGGGGTAAGAGGTATGAG. This gives the protein CASSGENRGKRYE. The CDR3 in its entirety is CASSGENRGKRYEQFF.

On this clone: The sequence runs out 3 residues before the end of the CDR3; the remainder is reconstructed from the germline J gene. The chain joins TRBV7-9 to TRBJ1-5, with 8 bases aligning to TRBD1. Germline V gives CDR1 SEHNR, CDR2 FQNEAQ (reference sequence). The length of the CDR3 is 13 residues. J lost 2 bases, V lost 8 bases, and 2 bases had no gene match. The CDR3 loop reads CASDRGGNQPQHF. Incomplete CDR3 DNA: TGTGCCAGCGACAGGGGTGGCAATCAGCCC.

This clone was recorded many times. The read ends 3 residues early relative to the CDR3; the germline J gene fills the gap. J is TRBJ1-4 and V is TRBV30; D remains ambiguous. V lost 5 bases to trimming and J lost 1 base, with 14 bases between them. This CDR3 contains 15 residues. In germline, CDR1 is GTSNPN, CDR2 SVGIG (reference sequence). The CDR3 DNA, read in part, is TGTGCCTGGGAGGCGCGATCAGGAACTAATGAAAAA. Its protein is CAWEARSGTNEK. The full CDR3 reads CAWEARSGTNEKLFF.

This clone was counted a few times. The read ends 3 residues shy of where the CDR3 ends; the end is completed using the germline J gene. The genes are TRBV11-2 and TRBJ2-3, with TRBD1 identical over 9 bases. Germline values: CDR1 SGHAT, CDR2 FQNNGV. The CDR3 extends over 15 amino acids. The CDR3 DNA, read in part, is TGTGCCAGCAGCTTAGAGGGACAGGGCAGGGAGACG. It yields the protein CASSLEGQGRET. The whole CDR3 reads CASSLEGQGRETQYF.

This clone was detected many times. The sequenced fragment ends 3 residues before the CDR3 boundary, so the rest is inferred from the germline J gene. This rearrangement joins TRBV5-1 to TRBJ2-2, with TRBD1 matching 8 bases. Losses at the gene ends were 2 bases for V and 3 bases for J; bases not matched to a gene: 3. This CDR3 comprises 15 residues. CDR1 SGHRS and CDR2 YFSETQ come from the germline V gene. The sequenced CDR3 bases are TGCGCCAGCAGCTTCGTGACAGGGGACACCGGGGAG. Translating gives CASSFVTGDTGE. The entire CDR3 protein reads CASSFVTGDTGELFF. Together with reference TRBV5-1 and TRBJ2-2, the CDR3 gives the full variable domain: KAGVTQTPRYLIKTRGQQVTLSCSPISGHRSVSWYQQTPGQGLQFLFEYFSETQRNKGNFPGRFSGRQFSNSRSEMNVSTLELGDSALYLCASSFVTGDTGELFFGEGSRLTVL.

Notes on this clone: The CDR3 end falls 3 residues outside the read, so it is completed with the germline J gene. The chain is built from TRBV19 and TRBJ1-1; D possibly corresponds to TRBD1 (5 bases). Germline-derived CDR1 and CDR2 are LNHDA and SQIVND (reference sequence). This CDR3 comprises 14 residues. The CDR3 here is CASSPGTEAYRAFF. CDR3 DNA, as far as it was read: TGTGCCAGTAGTCCCGGGACTGAAGCGTATCGA. The full variable domain, in which reference TRBV19 and TRBJ1-1 provide the parts outside the CDR3, is DGGITQSPKYLFRKEGQNVTLSCEQNLNHDAMYWYRQDPGQGLRLIYYSQIVNDFQKGDIAEGYSVSREKKESFPLTVTSAQKNPTAFYLCASSPGTEAYRAFFGQGTRLTVV.

This clone has ten or more counts. The covered CDR3 bases are TGTGCCAGCAGCTTAAGAGGGCTCTACGAG. Encoded protein: CASSLRGLYE. The CDR3 as a whole reads CASSLRGLYEQYF. This sequence joins TRBV11-2 and TRBJ2-7; tentatively, D is TRBD2 (5 bases). The CDR3 end is not reached by the read, which stops 3 residues before it; the germline J gene fills it in. V lost 2 bases and J lost 3, with 8 bases in between. This CDR3 has 13 amino acids. Germline CDR1 and CDR2: SGHAT and FQNNGV.

This clone occurred many times. The DNA ends 3 residues before the CDR3 does, and the rest of the CDR3 is filled in from the germline J gene. The chain links TRBV9 to TRBJ2-7, with 8 bases lining up with TRBD2. The CDR3 totals 12 residues. V lost 8 bases, J lost 5 bases, and 6 bases stayed unmatched. The germline CDR1 and CDR2 sequences are SGDLS and YYNGEE. The chain's CDR3 is CARPAGADEQYF. CDR3 DNA, as far as it was read: TGTGCCAGGCCAGCGGGGGCGGACGAG.

The table lists this clone with many counts. Sequencing ends 3 residues short of the CDR3 end; the germline J gene provides the rest. J is TRBJ1-2 and V is TRBV7-9; TRBD1 matches 7 bases. The trim removed 2 bases at V and 6 bases at J, leaving 9 bases unmatched. The CDR3 loop spans 15 amino acids. Germline loops: CDR1 SEHNR, CDR2 FQNEAQ (reference sequence). CDR3 sequence reads: CASSLMGEGADGYTF. CDR3 DNA (partial): TGTGCCAGCAGCTTAATGGGTGAGGGGGCTGATGGC.

This clone was recorded at least ten times. The CDR3 is cut off 3 residues early in the read; its end comes from the germline J gene. The rearrangement links TRBV30 to TRBJ1-1; TRBD1 aligns across 11 bases. V lost 8 bases to trimming and J lost 4 bases; unmatched junction nucleotides: 9. This CDR3 is 14 amino acids long. The germline gives CDR1 GTSNPN, CDR2 SVGIG (reference sequence). CDR3 bases read: TGTGCCACCGGACAGGGGGCCCTCGGCACTGAA. Its protein is CATGQGALGTE. The entire CDR3 reads CATGQGALGTEAFF. Full variable domain (rest looked up from reference TRBV30 and TRBJ1-1): SQTIHQWPATLVQPVGSPLSLECTVEGTSNPNLYWYRQAAGRGLQLLFYSVGIGQISSEVPQNLSASRPQDRQFILSSKKLLLSDSGFYLCATGQGALGTEAFFGQGTRLTVV.

In its sample, this clone was seen many times. The observed sequence ends 3 residues before the CDR3 terminus, with the missing tail filled in from the germline J gene. V and J are TRBV5-1 and TRBJ2-3; D is uncertain. There are 12 residues in the CDR3. Germline values: CDR1 SGHRS, CDR2 YFSETQ. The sequenced part of the CDR3 DNA is TGCGCCAGCAGCTACCAAGGCGGAACG. This sequence encodes CASSYQGGT. The full CDR3 protein reads CASSYQGGTQYF.

This clone was counted many times. The sequence runs out 3 residues before the end of the CDR3; the remainder is reconstructed from the germline J gene. The chain is built from TRBV6-2 or TRBV6-3 and TRBJ1-5, with D possibly being TRBD1 (5 bases). Germline V gene sequence: CDR1 MNHEY, CDR2 SVGEGT. This CDR3 is built from 13 residues. Trimming removed 2 bases from V and 6 bases from J, with 8 bases in between. The CDR3 DNA, read in part, is TGTGCCAGCAGTTACCCCCAGGGTCAGCCC. Encoded protein: CASSYPQGQP. The CDR3 in full is CASSYPQGQPQHF.

This clone was recorded at least ten times. Coverage ceases 3 residues before the CDR3 finishes, and the germline J gene fills in the end. The chain recombines TRBV10-3 with TRBJ2-3, with TRBD1 matching over 9 bases. This CDR3 region has 13 residues. With 10 bases clipped from V and 1 base from J, the junction kept 3 bases outside the gene matches. Per the germline V gene, CDR1 is ENHRY and CDR2 is SYGVKD. CDR3 DNA, as far as it was read: TGTGCCACCCGGGACAGGGGCACAGATACG. Protein: CATRDRGTDT. The full-length CDR3 reads as CATRDRGTDTQYF.

This clone came up many times. The CDR3 loop is CASSTGGAFMNTEAFF. Incomplete CDR3 DNA: TGCGCCAGCAGCACAGGGGGCGCGTTCATGAACACTGAA. The chain uses TRBV5-1 and TRBJ1-1; 9 positions match TRBD1. The read falls 3 residues short of the CDR3 end, and the missing part is taken from the germline J gene. The CDR3 has 16 residues. In germline, CDR1 is SGHRS, CDR2 YFSETQ. The V segment lost 4 bases and the J segment 0 bases; nucleotides outside the gene matches: 7.